This T cell receptor beta chain is from a study of blood T cell repertoires in COVID-19. Turning to the study itself: There were acute and convalescent COVID-19 samples, and they came from the United States, Italy and Spain.

Per the authors' pipeline: Quantification of nucleated cells was approximated via reference gene primer amplification. Generated by immunoSEQ multiplex PCR, the TCRdb table keeps only in-frame clones and is missing some. V and J calls and clone size come straight from that table; D and trimming were deduced from the DNA. The sample lists 150,000 to 200,000 clones, approximately 90% seen once, with 2.9% in the top ten. Germline V gene sequence: CDR1 DFQATT, CDR2 SNEGSKA (reference sequence). The CDR3 is 16 amino acids. Trimming removed 3 bases from V and 2 bases from J; junction bases left unmatched: 9. This clone has just one count.

The chain uses TRBV20-1 and TRBJ2-5, with 10 bases fitting TRBD2. Material: peripheral blood. This TCR was sampled from a woman in her 30s with active or convalescent COVID-19. DNA for the CDR3: TGCAGTGCTAGTCTCCTAGCGGGGGCTGGGCAAGAGACCCAGTACTTC. It is translated as CSASLLAGAGQETQYF.